One and the same sample provided the 10 T cell receptor beta chains below, sequenced in a study of blood T cell repertoires in COVID-19. Sequencing used immunoSEQ multiplex PCR; TCRdb keeps in-frame clones, though not all of them. The sample shows roughly 250,000 clones, 65% to 90% of them seen only once. Sequenced input: peripheral blood. The source is a woman between 70 and 85 years old with acute or convalescent COVID-19.

This clone was counted a single time. The gene calls are TRBV7-2 and TRBJ1-6, with 9 bases lining up with TRBD1. The CDR3 has 16 residues. The V segment lost 4 bases and the J segment 7 bases; nucleotides outside the gene matches: 8. The V gene's germline CDR1 is SGHTA and CDR2 FQGNSA. DNA of the CDR3: TGTGCCAGCAGCTCTATAGTGGGGACAGGGAATTCACCCCTCCACTTT. Translation: CASSSIVGTGNSPLHF.

The chain joins TRBV11-2 to TRBJ2-1; 8 bases align to TRBD1. There are 18 residues in the CDR3. J was trimmed by 0 bases and V by 5 bases; bases with no gene match: 12. Germline V CDR1 and CDR2: SGHAT, FQNNGV. The CDR3 DNA sequence: TGTGCCAGCAGCGGGACAGGAACCCTAAAAAGCTCCTACAATGAGCAGTTCTTC. It codes for CASSGTGTLKSSYNEQFF.

The V call is TRBV10-3, the J call TRBJ1-3; 10 bases fit TRBD1. This CDR3 comprises 16 residues. CDR1 and CDR2 (germline): ENHRY, SYGVKD. V gave up 7 bases and J gave up 2 bases; unmatched junction bases: 8. CDR3 DNA: TGTGCCATCACCGGTGGGGACAGGGGAGCTGGAAACACCATATATTTT. Protein: CAITGGDRGAGNTIYF.

The V and J genes are TRBV6-6 and TRBJ1-3, with 8 bases matching TRBD1. This CDR3 contains 15 residues. Losses at the gene ends were 7 bases for V and 2 bases for J; bases not matched to a gene: 7. Germline V gene data show CDR1 as MNHNY and CDR2 as SVGAGI (reference sequence). CDR3 DNA: TGTGCCAGCACCTCGGCAGGGGGCCCTGGAAACACCATATATTTT. Encoded protein: CASTSAGGPGNTIYF.

The chain recombines TRBV28 with TRBJ2-1, with D uncertain. The germline V and J ends were trimmed by 3 bases and 10 bases, with 25 bases remaining between them. Per germline, CDR1 MDHEN and CDR2 SYDVKM. This CDR3 comprises 17 residues. CDR3 coding DNA: TGTGCCAGCAGTTTCAGAAACCTCAGGTGGTACCGAGTCGAGCAGTTCTTC. Translation gives CASSFRNLRWYRVEQFF.

This clone was recorded once. This chain uses TRBV11-2 with TRBJ2-1; 7 nucleotides line up with TRBD2. Trimming removed 1 base from V and 0 bases from J; junction bases left unmatched: 0. The CDR3 has 15 amino acids. Germline CDR1 and CDR2: SGHAT and FQNNGV. CDR3 sequence: CASSLGGGSYNEQFF. In DNA form, the CDR3 reads TGTGCCAGCAGCTTAGGCGGGGGCTCCTACAATGAGCAGTTCTTC.

V gene TRBV7-9 combines with J gene TRBJ2-5; D remains unclear. Trimming pared 5 bases from V and 10 bases from J, leaving 14 bases between. The germline gives CDR1 SEHNR, CDR2 FQNEAQ (reference sequence). This CDR3 has 12 residues. In DNA form, the CDR3 reads TGTGCCAGCAGCCCACGCGTCACGTTCCAGTACTTC. It translates to CASSPRVTFQYF.

This clone was observed a few times. The V call is TRBV12-3 or TRBV12-4, the J call TRBJ1-1; 9 bases agree with TRBD1. The CDR3 consists of 12 residues. The J segment lost 8 bases and the V segment lost 5 bases, leaving 3 bases of the junction unmatched. CDR3 amino acids: CASSGTGREAFF. DNA for the CDR3: TGTGCCAGCAGTGGGACAGGGAGAGAAGCTTTCTTT.

The rearrangement joins TRBV18 to TRBJ2-7, with 7 positions matching TRBD1. In germline, CDR1 is KGHSH, CDR2 LQKENI. The CDR3 has 13 amino acids. V was pared by 2 bases and J by 9 bases, with 7 bases of the junction left unmatched. Here the CDR3 DNA reads TGTGCCAGCTCACCAGAGACAGGGCTTTGGCAGTACTTC. Translated, it gives CASSPETGLWQYF. The full variable domain, its missing parts supplied by reference TRBV18 and TRBJ2-7, is NAGVMQNPRHLVRRRGQEARLRCSPMKGHSHVYWYRQLPEEGLKFMVYLQKENIIDESGMPKERFSAEFPKEGPSILRIQQVVRGDSAAYFCASSPETGLWQYFGPGTRLTVT.

The gene calls are TRBV27 and TRBJ1-2; no definite D call. Germline assignment: CDR1 MNHEY and CDR2 SMNVEV (reference sequence). This CDR3 contains 15 residues. The V end lost 0 bases, the J end lost 4 bases, and 12 bases lay between the germline ends. CDR3 nucleotide sequence: TGTGCCAGCAGTTTATCTGCGGGGTATGGCTATGGCTACACCTTC. This gives the protein CASSLSAGYGYGYTF.